The entry that follows covers one TCR beta chain sequence. Building the TCR beta libraries relied on iRepertoire HTBI primers, and CDR3 regions underwent Arm-PCR. A single record per CDR3 protein comes from TCRdb applying MiXCR to the multiplex PCR reads. In the table there are 400,000 to 500,000 distinct CDR3 sequences, around 23% of which are singletons. The sample's time point: persistent/refractory GD, antithyroid drugs over 5 years with positive TRAb. Making the TCR library involved RNA that had been extracted from PBMCs. The CDR3 has 15 residues. CDR1 MNHNS and CDR2 SASEGT come from the germline V gene. Trimming removed 1 base from V and 1 base from J, with 8 bases in between. The sample belongs to a study of regulatory T cells in long-lasting Graves disease.

This TCR was sampled from a female donor with Graves disease. This sample comprised peripheral blood mononuclear cells (PBMCs), obtained when the disease was refractory, from a patient treated with antithyroid drugs. V is TRBV6-1 and J is TRBJ2-4; tentative D call: TRBD1 (5 bases). The CDR3 here is CASSEGQGAKNIQYF. The DNA of the CDR3 is TGTGCCAGCAGTGAAGGTCAGGGTGCCAAAAACATTCAGTACTTC.